The 24 T cell receptor beta chains given below trace back to one sample, sequenced in a study of T cell repertoires in cytomegalovirus infection (dated by TCRdb to the late 2010s). Their antigens are not known. Sequencing relied on an Illumina HiSeq 1500. TCRdb reprocessing: public reads trimmed at Q25 with fastp, clones called with MiXCR, in-frame beta chains kept. CDR3 protein duplicates are merged, each entry listing the most common genes and DNA. The sample table contains 680,000 or so distinct CDR3 sequences; only one count was recorded for roughly a third of them. Roughly 20% of the sample belongs to the ten largest clones. The intended sense of this specimen's treatment or condition label: in vitro stimulation with specific CMV peptide epitopes to enrich CMV-specific T cells. The sequences come from cultured PBMCs, collected from culture after CMV antigen stimulation. These receptor sequences come from a human donor in good health (CMV status not recorded). Some clones in this sample may be carry-over from other donors' samples.

V usage is TRBV20-1 and J usage is TRBJ2-5, with D tentatively TRBD1 (6 bases). The CDR3 covers 14 residues. The germline V and J ends were trimmed by 6 bases and 1 base, with 15 bases remaining between them. CDR1 is DFQATT and CDR2 is SNEGSKA in the germline V gene (reference sequence). CDR3 DNA: TGCAGTGCCGCACCCGGACAGATCCAAGAGACCCAGTACTTC. This sequence encodes CSAAPGQIQETQYF.

Many counts were recorded for this clonotype. The V call is TRBV7-9, the J call TRBJ1-1; 7 bases line up with TRBD1. V trimming: 4 bases; J trimming: 1 base; junction bases outside the gene matches: 6. In germline, CDR1 is SEHNR, CDR2 FQNEAQ (reference sequence). This CDR3 has 15 amino acids. The CDR3 bases are TGTGCCAGCAGCTCTAGGGGACAGCAGAACACTGAAGCTTTCTTT. This gives the protein CASSSRGQQNTEAFF.

V gene TRBV12-3 or TRBV12-4 combines with J gene TRBJ2-5; 7 nucleotides align to TRBD2. This CDR3 comprises 15 residues. V shed 2 bases and J 4 bases; nucleotides not matched to a gene: 7. The CDR3 sequence is CASSLKPAGSETQYF. The CDR3 DNA sequence: TGTGCCAGCAGTTTAAAGCCAGCGGGGTCAGAGACCCAGTACTTC.

This clonotype was found once. The J gene is TRBJ2-3, the V gene TRBV4-1, with 8 bases that match TRBD2. Germline V gene sequence: CDR1 MGHRA, CDR2 YSYEKL. The J segment lost 7 bases and the V segment lost 4 bases, leaving 10 bases of the junction unmatched. The CDR3 loop spans 15 amino acids. The CDR3 sequence: CASSLPGTRAYTQYF. In DNA form, the CDR3 reads TGCGCCAGCAGCCTCCCCGGGACTAGAGCATATACGCAGTATTTT.

The chain employs TRBV6-2 or TRBV6-3 and TRBJ2-1; 11 bases agree with TRBD2. CDR3 length equals 17 residues. Germline V lookup: CDR1 MNHEY, CDR2 SVGEGT. Trimming took 3 bases from V and 6 from J; bases not matched to a gene: 10. The CDR3 sequence is CASSYTVAGGPSNEQFF. CDR3 nucleotide sequence: TGTGCCAGCAGTTATACTGTAGCGGGGGGGCCCTCCAATGAGCAGTTCTTC.

The chain recombines TRBV5-6 with TRBJ1-2; 10 bases agree with TRBD1. Germline trimming cut 3 bases from V and 8 bases from J; bases unmatched to any gene: 4. This CDR3 region has 13 residues. Germline values: CDR1 SGHDT, CDR2 YYEEEE. In DNA form, the CDR3 reads TGTGCCAGCAGCTGGACAGGGGGATCAGGCTACACCTTC. Translation gives CASSWTGGSGYTF. The full variable domain, completed using reference TRBV5-6 and TRBJ1-2, is DAGVTQSPTHLIKTRGQQVTLRCSPKSGHDTVSWYQQALGQGPQFIFQYYEEEERQRGNFPDRFSGHQFPNYSSELNVNALLLGDSALYLCASSWTGGSGYTFGSGTRLTVV.

This chain joins TRBV7-9 and TRBJ2-7; TRBD1 might be the D (5 bases). Germline V gene sequence: CDR1 SEHNR, CDR2 FQNEAQ (reference sequence). This CDR3 comprises 13 residues. V was cut by 8 bases and J by 3 bases, with 14 bases left in between. CDR3 sequence reads: CASANLGDYEQYF. CDR3 DNA sequence: TGTGCCAGCGCTAACTTAGGGGACTACGAGCAGTACTTC. The full variable domain, in which reference TRBV7-9 and TRBJ2-7 provide the parts outside the CDR3, is DTGVSQNPRHKITKRGQNVTFRCDPISEHNRLYWYRQTLGQGPEFLTYFQNEAQLEKSRLLSDRFSAERPKGSFSTLEIQRTEQGDSAMYLCASANLGDYEQYFGPGTRLTVT.

The rearrangement joins TRBV5-1 to TRBJ1-1, with 8 bases aligning to TRBD1. The CDR3 has 14 residues. V was clipped by 4 bases and J by 7 bases; unmatched bases: 9. Germline CDR1 and CDR2: SGHRS and YFSETQ. CDR3 bases: TGCGCCAGCAGCGGCGGACAGGGTAAGGGTGAAGCTTTCTTT. Protein: CASSGGQGKGEAFF.

The chain joins TRBV14 to TRBJ1-1, with 8 nucleotides matching TRBD1. This CDR3 spans 15 amino acids. Trimming at V came to 1 base and at J to 5 bases, leaving 6 bases not matched to a gene. CDR1 and CDR2 (germline): SGHDN, FVKESK. The DNA for the CDR3 is TGTGCCAGCAGCCAAGGGACAGGGTTGAGAACTGAAGCTTTCTTT. Translated, it gives CASSQGTGLRTEAFF.

There are a few counts of this clonotype. This rearrangement joins TRBV19 to TRBJ2-7, with D possibly matching TRBD1 (6 bases). CDR1 LNHDA and CDR2 SQIVND come from the germline V gene (reference sequence). Trimming removed 5 bases from V and 5 bases from J, with 13 bases in between. The CDR3 is 13 amino acids. The CDR3 sequence: CASSVDRRDEQYF. The CDR3 coding sequence is TGTGCCAGTAGTGTTGACAGGCGGGACGAGCAGTACTTC.

The chain links TRBV27 to TRBJ1-4; no reliable D call. V was trimmed by 3 bases and J by 6 bases, leaving 8 bases between them. CDR1 is MNHEY, CDR2 SMNVEV, per germline (reference sequence). The CDR3 runs to 13 residues. CDR3 in amino acids: CASSLRLYEKLFF. In nucleotides, the CDR3 is TGTGCCAGCAGTTTGCGGCTCTATGAAAAACTGTTTTTT.

This clonotype appeared a few times. The CDR3 region has the DNA TGTGCCAGCAGCCGCACCACAGGGGGGGCTATGTTAAACACCTTC. It encodes CASSRTTGGAMLNTF. This rearrangement joins TRBV12-3 or TRBV12-4 to TRBJ1-2; 8 bases fit TRBD1. Losses at the gene ends were 6 bases for V and 12 bases for J; bases not matched to a gene: 18. The CDR3 length is 15 residues.

This clonotype was detected a few times. The chain carries TRBV19 and TRBJ2-3, with a tentative D call TRBD2 (6 bases). V lost 4 bases and J lost 4, with 12 bases in between. Germline V gives CDR1 LNHDA, CDR2 SQIVND (reference sequence). The CDR3 has 14 amino acids. The CDR3 DNA follows: TGTGCCAGTAGTACGCCCGGGACTCCAGATACGCAGTATTTT. It encodes CASSTPGTPDTQYF.

V and J are TRBV7-4 and TRBJ2-7; the D gene is possibly TRBD2 (5 bases). The CDR3 length is 16 residues. Germline V gene lookup returns CDR1 SGHVT and CDR2 SQSDAQ. V was pared by 5 bases and J by 5 bases, with 22 bases between. The CDR3, as DNA: TGTGCCAGCAGCCATAAGGCGGGCCTCGAATTCGACGAGCAGTACTTC. It codes for CASSHKAGLEFDEQYF.

The chain links TRBV7-4 to TRBJ1-4; the D is unclear. Trimming removed 0 bases from V and 3 bases from J, with 11 bases in between. This CDR3 contains 16 residues. Germline V gene data show CDR1 as SGHVT and CDR2 as SQSDAQ. The CDR3 sequence is CASSLALPGPNEKLFF. The CDR3 DNA reads TGTGCCAGCAGCTTAGCGCTCCCAGGTCCTAATGAAAAACTGTTTTTT.

This clonotype was counted only a few times. V gene TRBV6-6 combines with J gene TRBJ1-5; 7 nucleotides match TRBD1. The CDR3 is made up of 16 amino acids. Losses at the gene ends were 6 bases for V and 3 bases for J; bases not matched to a gene: 11. Germline CDR1 reads MNHNY; CDR2 reads SVGAGI (reference sequence). The CDR3 DNA is TGTGCCAGCAGCCTGAGTGACAGGGACCTCAATCAGCCCCAGCATTTT. Amino acids: CASSLSDRDLNQPQHF.

This clonotype was detected a few times. CDR3 in DNA: TGTGCCAGTAGTATACGCCTAGCGGGAGCCAGCTCCTACAATGAGCAGTTCTTC. Translation: CASSIRLAGASSYNEQFF. The genes are TRBV19 and TRBJ2-1; 10 bases are a match to TRBD2. Germline CDR1 is LNHDA and CDR2 is SQIVND (reference sequence). This CDR3 spans 18 amino acids. V lost 2 bases, J lost 0 bases, and 7 bases stayed unmatched.

This clonotype occurred a few times. This chain uses TRBV12-5 with TRBJ1-2; TRBD1 aligns across 7 bases. The CDR3 runs 16 residues. Trimming removed 1 base from V and 3 bases from J; junction bases left unmatched: 8. The V gene's germline CDR1 is LGHNT and CDR2 FRNRAP. CDR3 residues: CASGLADRAPYYGYTF. CDR3 DNA sequence: TGTGCTAGTGGTTTGGCCGACAGGGCCCCCTACTATGGCTACACCTTC.

This chain joins TRBV10-3 and TRBJ1-3; D remains unclear. Germline V gene lookup returns CDR1 ENHRY and CDR2 SYGVKD. V shed 2 bases and J shed 0 bases, with 8 bases lying between them. The length of the CDR3 is 15 residues. CDR3 sequence reads: CAISERQFSGNTIYF. The DNA of the CDR3 is TGTGCCATCAGTGAGAGGCAGTTCTCTGGAAACACCATATATTTT.

With respect to this clonotype: This could be a read error, since a much larger clone is one nucleotide away. The chain recombines TRBV11-2 with TRBJ1-2; D gene uncertain. Germline-derived CDR1 and CDR2 are SGHAT and FQNNGV. The CDR3 is 12 amino acids. With 2 bases removed from V and 0 bases from J, the gap between germline ends came to 1 base. CDR3 coding DNA: TGTGCCAGCAGCTTAACTAACTATGGCTACACCTTC. This translates into CASSLTNYGYTF.

The genes are TRBV6-1 and TRBJ1-1, with 7 bases fitting TRBD1. The CDR3 spans 14 residues. V dropped 5 bases and J dropped 5; count of bases not matched to a gene: 8. CDR1 is MNHNS and CDR2 is SASEGT in the germline V gene. This CDR3 reads CASSYVHRGTEAFF. CDR3 bases: TGTGCCAGCAGTTACGTTCACAGGGGAACTGAAGCTTTCTTT.

This clonotype was seen many times. This CDR3 is CASSLGGTVLGEQYF. The CDR3 coding sequence is TGTGCCAGCAGCTTAGGCGGGACGGTGTTAGGGGAGCAGTACTTC. This chain links TRBV11-2 with TRBJ2-7; TRBD2 might be the D (6 bases). This CDR3 is built from 15 residues. Trimming removed 1 base at V and 7 bases at J, with 17 bases between. Germline V gene lookup returns CDR1 SGHAT and CDR2 FQNNGV.

This clonotype was seen at least ten times. The V and J genes are TRBV7-8 and TRBJ1-6; D perhaps matches TRBD1 (5 bases). Germline values: CDR1 SGHVS, CDR2 FQNEAQ. The length of the CDR3 is 15 residues. V lost 2 bases, J lost 9 bases, and 14 bases lay in between. For the CDR3, the DNA is TGTGCCAGCAGCTTATTGTCGGGGGTAGGTTCACCCCTCCACTTT. As protein: CASSLLSGVGSPLHF.

This clonotype was detected a few times. Here the CDR3 reads CASSSPPAETQYF. The CDR3 DNA follows: TGTGCCAGCAGTTCTCCCCCCGCGGAGACCCAGTACTTC. The rearrangement joins TRBV28 to TRBJ2-5; D not certain. Looked up from germline, CDR1 is MDHEN and CDR2 is SYDVKM. The CDR3 length is 13 residues. Trimming took 4 bases from V and 5 from J, leaving 11 bases between them.